This T cell receptor beta chain originates from a study of blood T cells in healthy people across ages. In germline, CDR1 is SQVTM, CDR2 ANQGSEA. Trimming took off 7 bases at V and 1 base at J, with 13 bases between the two ends. The CDR3 extends over 13 amino acids. With a J-beta primer mix and a sample-barcoded 5' primer, a second PCR ran 7 to 11 cycles. A tag from a template-switch adaptor with 12 random nucleotides marked each cDNA molecule. TCRdb re-analysed the 5' RACE reads in MiXCR, keeping a single row per CDR3 protein. The sample has 650,000 to 950,000 distinct CDR3 sequences; 44% are singletons. This clonotype has only a few counts. Its antigen remains unidentified. Overall study findings and caveats: When set beside aged donors, long-lived donors presented more naive CD4+ cells and higher diversity. The unknown donor CMV status may have confounded expanded clonotype changes. It was held that diversity estimates obtained from one million T cells represented underestimates.

Sequencing was carried out using blood. The receptor was isolated from a man aged 60 to 75 in good health. The chain links TRBV29-1 to TRBJ1-1; D is possibly TRBD1 (5 bases). CDR3 in DNA: TGCAGCGCCCAGGGACGGCAGAACACTGAAGCTTTCTTT. Encoded protein: CSAQGRQNTEAFF.